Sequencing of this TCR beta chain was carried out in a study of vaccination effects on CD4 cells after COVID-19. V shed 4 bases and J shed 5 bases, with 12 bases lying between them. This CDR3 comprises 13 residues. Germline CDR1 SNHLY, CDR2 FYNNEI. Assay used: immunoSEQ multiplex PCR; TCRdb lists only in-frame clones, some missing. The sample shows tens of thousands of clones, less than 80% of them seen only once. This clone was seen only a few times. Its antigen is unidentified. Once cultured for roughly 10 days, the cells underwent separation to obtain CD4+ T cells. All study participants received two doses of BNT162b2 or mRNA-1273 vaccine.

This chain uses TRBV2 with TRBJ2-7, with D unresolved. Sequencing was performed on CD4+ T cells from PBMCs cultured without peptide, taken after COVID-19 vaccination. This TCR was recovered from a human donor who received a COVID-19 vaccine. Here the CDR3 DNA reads TGTGCCAGCAGTGGGGCAGGATCAGACGAGCAGTACGTC. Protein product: CASSGAGSDEQYV.